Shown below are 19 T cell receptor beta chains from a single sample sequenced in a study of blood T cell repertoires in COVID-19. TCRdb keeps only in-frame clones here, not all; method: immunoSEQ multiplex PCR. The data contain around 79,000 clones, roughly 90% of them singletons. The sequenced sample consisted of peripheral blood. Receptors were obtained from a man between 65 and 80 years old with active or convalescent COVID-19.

Here the CDR3 reads CASSRQGSPTEAFF. CDR3 in DNA: TGTGCCAGCAGCAGACAGGGGAGTCCGACTGAAGCTTTCTTT. This chain connects TRBV6-2 or TRBV6-3 to TRBJ1-1; 8 bases line up with TRBD1. The junction had 8 bases not matched to a gene; V was cut back by 6 bases and J by 5 bases. Germline V gives CDR1 MNHEY, CDR2 SVGEGT. This CDR3 comprises 14 residues.

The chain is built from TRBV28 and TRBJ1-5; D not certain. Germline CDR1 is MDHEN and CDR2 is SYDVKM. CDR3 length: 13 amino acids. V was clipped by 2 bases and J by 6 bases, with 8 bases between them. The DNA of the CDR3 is TGTGCCAGCAGTTTAAGAGGAGGTCAGCCCCAGCATTTT. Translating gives CASSLRGGQPQHF.

DNA for the CDR3: TGTGCCAGTAGTGTCGGACAGGGAGCTGGCTACACCTTC. It specifies CASSVGQGAGYTF. The chain links TRBV19 to TRBJ1-2; 8 bases agree with TRBD1. CDR1 is LNHDA and CDR2 is SQIVND in the germline V gene (reference sequence). This CDR3 contains 13 residues. Trimming cost V 5 bases and J 7 bases; bases outside gene matches: 6.

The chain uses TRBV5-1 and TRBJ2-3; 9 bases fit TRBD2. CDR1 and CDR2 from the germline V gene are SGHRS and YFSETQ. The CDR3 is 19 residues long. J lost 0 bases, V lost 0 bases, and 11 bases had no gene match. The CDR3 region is CASSLEASGMFLSTDTQYF. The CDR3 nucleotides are TGCGCCAGCAGCTTGGAGGCTAGCGGGATGTTTCTCAGCACAGATACGCAGTATTTT.

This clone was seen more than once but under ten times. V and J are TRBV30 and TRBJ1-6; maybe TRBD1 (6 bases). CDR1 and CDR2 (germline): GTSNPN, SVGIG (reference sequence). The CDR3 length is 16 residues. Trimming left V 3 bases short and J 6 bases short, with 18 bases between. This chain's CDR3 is CAWSGRRGGFNSPLHF. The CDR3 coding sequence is TGTGCCTGGAGCGGCCGGAGGGGGGGATTTAATTCACCCCTCCACTTT.

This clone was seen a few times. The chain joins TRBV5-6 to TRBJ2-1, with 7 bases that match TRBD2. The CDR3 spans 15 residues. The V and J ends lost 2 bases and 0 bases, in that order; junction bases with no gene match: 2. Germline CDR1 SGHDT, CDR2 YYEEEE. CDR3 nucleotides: TGTGCCAGCAGCTTTCGCGGGAGCTCCTACAATGAGCAGTTCTTC. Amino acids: CASSFRGSSYNEQFF. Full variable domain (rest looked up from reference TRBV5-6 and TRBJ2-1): DAGVTQSPTHLIKTRGQQVTLRCSPKSGHDTVSWYQQALGQGPQFIFQYYEEEERQRGNFPDRFSGHQFPNYSSELNVNALLLGDSALYLCASSFRGSSYNEQFFGPGTRLTVL.

CDR3 coding DNA: TGTGCCAGCTCACCAGGGGCAGGCACTGAAGCTTTCTTT. It translates to CASSPGAGTEAFF. The genes are TRBV18 and TRBJ1-1, with D perhaps matching TRBD1 (5 bases). CDR1 and CDR2 (germline): KGHSH, LQKENI. The CDR3 consists of 13 residues. The V gene lost 2 bases and the J gene lost 4 bases, with 8 bases spanning the gap. The full variable domain, with the rest looked up from reference TRBV18 and TRBJ1-1, is NAGVMQNPRHLVRRRGQEARLRCSPMKGHSHVYWYRQLPEEGLKFMVYLQKENIIDESGMPKERFSAEFPKEGPSILRIQQVVRGDSAAYFCASSPGAGTEAFFGQGTRLTVV.

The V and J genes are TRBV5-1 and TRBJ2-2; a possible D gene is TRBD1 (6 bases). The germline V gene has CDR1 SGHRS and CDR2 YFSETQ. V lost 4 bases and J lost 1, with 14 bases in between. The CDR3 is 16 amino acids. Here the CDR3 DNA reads TGCGCCAGCAGCGTGGCAGGGGTTCGGAACACCGGGGAGCTGTTTTTT. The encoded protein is CASSVAGVRNTGELFF.

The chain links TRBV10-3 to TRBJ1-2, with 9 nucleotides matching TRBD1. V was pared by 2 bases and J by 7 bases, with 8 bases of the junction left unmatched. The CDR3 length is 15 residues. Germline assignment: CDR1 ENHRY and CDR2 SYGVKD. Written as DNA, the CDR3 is TGTGCCATCAGTGAGAACACAGGGGGCTACTCTGGCTACACCTTC. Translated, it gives CAISENTGGYSGYTF.

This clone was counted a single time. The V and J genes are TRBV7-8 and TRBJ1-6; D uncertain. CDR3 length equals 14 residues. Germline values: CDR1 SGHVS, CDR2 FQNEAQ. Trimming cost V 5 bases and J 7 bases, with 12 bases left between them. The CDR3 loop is CASSVQRVNSPLHF. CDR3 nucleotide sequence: TGTGCCAGCAGCGTCCAACGGGTAAATTCACCCCTCCACTTT.

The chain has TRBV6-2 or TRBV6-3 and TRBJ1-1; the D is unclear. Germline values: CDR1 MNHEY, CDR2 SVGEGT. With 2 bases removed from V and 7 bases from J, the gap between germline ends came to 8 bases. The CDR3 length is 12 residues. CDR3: CASSYPEDEAFF. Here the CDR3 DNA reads TGTGCCAGCAGTTACCCGGAGGATGAAGCTTTCTTT.

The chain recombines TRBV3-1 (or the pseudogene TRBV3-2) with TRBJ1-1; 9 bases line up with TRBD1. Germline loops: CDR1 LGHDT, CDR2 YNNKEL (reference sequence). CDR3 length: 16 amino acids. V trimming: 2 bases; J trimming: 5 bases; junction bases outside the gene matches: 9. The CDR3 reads CASSQITGGGGTEAFF. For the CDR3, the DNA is TGTGCCAGCAGCCAAATTACAGGGGGCGGTGGGACTGAAGCTTTCTTT.

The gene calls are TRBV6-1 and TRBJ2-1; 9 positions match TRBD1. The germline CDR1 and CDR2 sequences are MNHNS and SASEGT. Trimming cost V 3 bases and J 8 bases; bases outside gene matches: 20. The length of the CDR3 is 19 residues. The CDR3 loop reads CASSDISIQWGQGRDEQFF. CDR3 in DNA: TGTGCCAGCAGTGACATATCAATACAGTGGGGACAGGGTCGGGATGAGCAGTTCTTC.

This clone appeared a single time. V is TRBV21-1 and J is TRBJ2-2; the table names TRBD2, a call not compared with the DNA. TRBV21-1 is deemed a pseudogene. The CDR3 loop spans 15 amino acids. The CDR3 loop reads CASSKSKRYTGELFF. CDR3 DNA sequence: TGTGCCAGCAGCAAAAGTAAGCGGTACACCGGGGAGCTGTTTTTT.

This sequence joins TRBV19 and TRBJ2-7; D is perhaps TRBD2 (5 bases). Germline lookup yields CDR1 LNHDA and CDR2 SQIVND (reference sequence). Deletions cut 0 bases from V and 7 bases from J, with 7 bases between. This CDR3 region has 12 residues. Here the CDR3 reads CASSIDSGEQYF. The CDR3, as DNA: TGTGCCAGTAGTATAGACAGCGGTGAGCAGTACTTC.

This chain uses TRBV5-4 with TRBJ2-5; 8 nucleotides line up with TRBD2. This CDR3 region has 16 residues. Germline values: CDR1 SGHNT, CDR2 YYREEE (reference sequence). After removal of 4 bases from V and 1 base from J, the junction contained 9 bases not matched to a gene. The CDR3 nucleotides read TGTGCCAGCAGCAAAAGCGGGAGCCTCCTCCAAGAGACCCAGTACTTC. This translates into CASSKSGSLLQETQYF. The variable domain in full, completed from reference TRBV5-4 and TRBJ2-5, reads ETGVTQSPTHLIKTRGQQVTLRCSSQSGHNTVSWYQQALGQGPQFIFQYYREEENGRGNFPPRFSGLQFPNYSSELNVNALELDDSALYLCASSKSGSLLQETQYFGPGTRLLVL.

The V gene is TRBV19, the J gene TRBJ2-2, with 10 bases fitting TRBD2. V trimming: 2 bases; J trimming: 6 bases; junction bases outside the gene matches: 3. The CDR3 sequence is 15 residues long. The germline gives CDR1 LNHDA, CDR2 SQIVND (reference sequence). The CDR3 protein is CASSILAGVAGELFF. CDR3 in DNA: TGTGCCAGTAGTATACTAGCGGGAGTTGCCGGGGAGCTGTTTTTT.

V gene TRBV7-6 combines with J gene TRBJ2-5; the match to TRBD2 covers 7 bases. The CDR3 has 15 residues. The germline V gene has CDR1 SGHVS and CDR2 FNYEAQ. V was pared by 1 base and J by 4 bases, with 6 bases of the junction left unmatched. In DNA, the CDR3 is TGTGCCAGCAGCTTAGTTCCGGGAGGAAGAGAGACCCAGTACTTC. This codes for CASSLVPGGRETQYF.

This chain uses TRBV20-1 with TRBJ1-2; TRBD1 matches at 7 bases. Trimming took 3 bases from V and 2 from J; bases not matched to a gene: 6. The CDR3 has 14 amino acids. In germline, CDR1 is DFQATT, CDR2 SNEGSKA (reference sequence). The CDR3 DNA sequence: TGCAGTGCTAGTCGTTCGACAGGGAACTATGGCTACACCTTC. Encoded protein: CSASRSTGNYGYTF.